The 25 T cell receptor beta chains given below trace back to one sample, sequenced in a study of blood T cells in healthy people across ages. The authors ran a second PCR of about 6 to 11 cycles using a sample-barcoded 5' primer and a J-beta primer mix. One entry per CDR3 protein, called by TCRdb with MiXCR from the 5' RACE reads. The repertoire holds approximately 800,000 distinct CDR3 sequences, with roughly 25% as singletons. The data were also submitted as part of a second study, on T cells of mothers and their children.

Sequenced material: blood. The source of these receptors is a boy between 5 and 17 years old in good health.

This clonotype was counted only a few times. The J gene is TRBJ1-2, the V gene TRBV28; weak D call: TRBD1 (5 bases). Germline V gives CDR1 MDHEN, CDR2 SYDVKM. The CDR3 runs 13 residues. Trimming shortened V by 2 bases and J by 5 bases, and 9 bases separated the two germline ends. The CDR3 DNA is TGTGCCAGCAGTTTAAGCAGGGCGTATGGCTACACCTTC. The encoded protein is CASSLSRAYGYTF.

Notes on this clonotype: A read error may produce the germline difference seen at one junction end. The gene calls are TRBV29-1 and TRBJ2-7; 9 bases map to TRBD1. The germline V gene encodes CDR1 SQVTM and CDR2 ANQGSEA. The CDR3 is made up of 15 amino acids. The CDR3 loop is CSVEIPDRGSYEQHF. For the CDR3, the DNA is TGCAGCGTTGAGATCCCGGACAGGGGTTCCTACGAGCAGCACTTC.

The CDR3 DNA reads as TGTGCCAGCAGCGAGGGAGGACTAGCGGGAACCGACACAGATACGCAGTATTTT. This translates into CASSEGGLAGTDTDTQYF. The chain has TRBV2 and TRBJ2-3, with 12 nucleotides matching TRBD2. The CDR3 consists of 18 residues. V dropped 6 bases and J dropped 2; count of bases not matched to a gene: 12. The germline V gene encodes CDR1 SNHLY and CDR2 FYNNEI.

This chain connects TRBV6-1 to TRBJ2-7, with 12 bases aligning to TRBD2. Trimming took 7 bases from V and 2 from J; bases not matched to a gene: 3. The CDR3 contains 14 residues. CDR1 and CDR2 from the germline V gene are MNHNS and SASEGT. The CDR3 coding sequence is TGTGCCAGCAACGGACTAGCGGGGCCCTACGAGCAGTACTTC. Translation gives CASNGLAGPYEQYF.

Only a few counts were recorded for this clonotype. This chain connects TRBV6-6 to TRBJ2-7; no firm D call. Trimming stripped 0 bases from V and 5 bases from J, with 14 bases between. Germline V lookup: CDR1 MNHNY, CDR2 SVGAGI (reference sequence). The CDR3 has 15 residues. CDR3 bases: TGTGCCAGCAGTTACTCGATTCTGCCGGGCGACGAGCAGTACTTC. It encodes CASSYSILPGDEQYF.

V usage is TRBV7-9 and J usage is TRBJ1-2; no reliable D call. This CDR3 has 13 amino acids. The V gene lost 5 bases and the J gene lost 4 bases, with 11 bases spanning the gap. Germline lookup yields CDR1 SEHNR and CDR2 FQNEAQ (reference sequence). The CDR3 DNA reads TGTGCCAGCAGCCCCCCCGACCGCTATGGCTACACCTTC. It translates to CASSPPDRYGYTF.

The chain links TRBV20-1 to TRBJ2-2; TRBD1 is a possible D gene (6 bases). Germline assignment: CDR1 DFQATT and CDR2 SNEGSKA (reference sequence). There are 15 residues in the CDR3. V lost 4 bases, J lost 2 bases, and 14 bases lay in between. The CDR3 here is CSAIRAGANTGELFF. CDR3 nucleotides: TGCAGTGCTATCCGCGCAGGGGCTAACACCGGGGAGCTGTTTTTT.

J is TRBJ2-5 and V is TRBV10-3, with D unclear. Trimming cost V 3 bases and J 5 bases, with 16 bases left between them. CDR3 length: 15 residues. Germline lookup yields CDR1 ENHRY and CDR2 SYGVKD. The CDR3, as DNA: TGTGCCATCAGTGAAACCCTAGACGAACGGGAGACCCAGTACTTC. It codes for CAISETLDERETQYF.

V usage is TRBV5-4 and J usage is TRBJ2-1; a possible D gene is TRBD1 (6 bases). Matching the DNA end better, TRBJ2-7 makes the J call doubtful. The CDR3 length is 13 residues. The germline V gene has CDR1 SGHNT and CDR2 YYREEE (reference sequence). Written as DNA, the CDR3 is TGTGCCAGCAGCTTGCAGGGGCGGTACGAGCAGTACTTC. As protein: CASSLQGRYEQYF.

V and J are TRBV28 and TRBJ2-5; D call uncertain. CDR1 is MDHEN and CDR2 is SYDVKM in the germline V gene. The CDR3 consists of 12 residues. Trimming took off 8 bases at V and 3 bases at J, with 10 bases between the two ends. CDR3 nucleotides: TGTGCCAGCGGTCTCTTAAAAGAGACCCAGTACTTC. Protein: CASGLLKETQYF. The variable domain in full, completed from reference TRBV28 and TRBJ2-5, reads DVKVTQSSRYLVKRTGEKVFLECVQDMDHENMFWYRQDPGLGLRLIYFSYDVKMKEKGDIPEGYSVSREKKERFSLILESASTNQTSMYLCASGLLKETQYFGPGTRLLVL.

The V and J genes are TRBV20-1 and TRBJ2-1, with D perhaps matching TRBD2 (6 bases). Trimming took 1 base from V and 5 from J, leaving 15 bases between them. Germline lookup yields CDR1 DFQATT and CDR2 SNEGSKA (reference sequence). The CDR3 is made up of 15 amino acids. The DNA of the CDR3 is TGCAGTGCTAGAGCGGGACTCAACTGGAACAATGAGCAGTTCTTC. As protein: CSARAGLNWNNEQFF.

The V call is TRBV7-2, the J call TRBJ2-1; D assignment may be TRBD1 or TRBD2 (6 bases each). The length of the CDR3 is 15 residues. CDR1 is SGHTA and CDR2 is FQGNSA in the germline V gene. The V end lost 3 bases, the J end lost 4 bases, and 13 bases lay between the germline ends. CDR3: CASSLVGGTYNEQFF. CDR3 coding DNA: TGTGCCAGCAGCTTGGTTGGCGGGACATACAATGAGCAGTTCTTC.

A few counts support this clonotype. The chain combines TRBV12-3 or TRBV12-4 with TRBJ1-1; 9 bases line up with TRBD1. Trimming at V came to 8 bases and at J to 3 bases, leaving 7 bases not matched to a gene. The CDR3 loop spans 14 amino acids. The CDR3 DNA reads TGTGCCAGCCGCGACAGGGGGAATGACACTGAAGCTTTCTTT. Its translation is CASRDRGNDTEAFF.

This clonotype was counted a few times. V gene TRBV9 combines with J gene TRBJ2-1; 9 bases line up with TRBD1. This CDR3 has 13 residues. V was pared by 6 bases and J by 4 bases, with 2 bases of the junction left unmatched. Germline V gene lookup returns CDR1 SGDLS and CDR2 YYNGEE. This CDR3 is CASNGQGYNEQFF. CDR3 in DNA: TGTGCCAGCAACGGACAGGGGTACAATGAGCAGTTCTTC.

In its sample, this clonotype was seen a few times. The CDR3 sequence is CASSERHGPVEQYF. For the CDR3, the DNA is TGCGCCAGCAGCGAACGCCATGGACCCGTCGAGCAGTACTTC. This chain links TRBV4-1 with TRBJ2-5; no clear D gene. The end of the DNA fits TRBJ2-7 better, so the J call may be wrong. Germline CDR1 reads MGHRA; CDR2 reads YSYEKL. This CDR3 contains 14 residues.

For this clonotype: The junction departs from the called germline gene at one end, perhaps through a read error. The gene calls are TRBV28 and TRBJ1-6; D is possibly TRBD1 (5 bases). Germline V gives CDR1 MDHEN, CDR2 SYDVKM. The CDR3 is 14 residues long. In DNA form, the CDR3 reads TGTGCCATCAGTTTAAGACAGAATAATTCACCCCTCCACTTT. Translated, it gives CAISLRQNNSPLHF. Filled out from reference TRBV28 and TRBJ1-6, the complete variable domain reads DVKVTQSSRYLVKRTGEKVFLECVQDMDHENMFWYRQDPGLGLRLIYFSYDVKMKEKGDIPEGYSVSREKKERFSLILESASTNQTSMYLCAISLRQNNSPLHFGNGTRLTVT.

This rearrangement joins TRBV25-1 to TRBJ1-4, with D possibly TRBD1 on 5 matching bases. This CDR3 spans 14 amino acids. V lost 2 bases to trimming and J lost 7 bases, with 11 bases between them. CDR1 and CDR2 from the germline V gene are MGHDK and SYGVNS. The CDR3 DNA reads as TGTGCCAGCAGTGAACGGGGCCGGGGTGAAAAACTGTTTTTT. This sequence encodes CASSERGRGEKLFF.

The genes are TRBV7-2 and TRBJ2-7, with TRBD1 identical over 8 bases. V lost 8 bases and J lost 2; bases outside the gene matches: 8. Germline CDR1 reads SGHTA; CDR2 reads FQGNSA. The CDR3 has 14 residues. The CDR3 region is CASGLRDRTYEQYF. As DNA, the CDR3 is TGTGCCAGCGGTCTAAGGGACAGGACCTACGAGCAGTACTTC.

The chain has TRBV20-1 and TRBJ2-7; 7 bases align to TRBD2. Germline-derived CDR1 and CDR2 are DFQATT and SNEGSKA (reference sequence). The CDR3 sequence is 14 residues long. The ends lost 3 bases at V and 6 bases at J; junction bases unmatched: 11. CDR3: CSASIPGGRGEQYF. The CDR3 region has the DNA TGCAGTGCTAGTATTCCGGGGGGAAGGGGCGAGCAGTACTTC.

The chain links TRBV6-5 to TRBJ2-1; 7 nucleotides align to TRBD2. V trimming: 5 bases; J trimming: 4 bases; junction bases outside the gene matches: 8. This CDR3 is built from 15 residues. Germline assignment: CDR1 MNHEY and CDR2 SVGAGI. The CDR3: CASSLQRGYYNEQFF. The CDR3 nucleotides read TGTGCCAGCAGTCTACAGCGGGGATATTACAATGAGCAGTTCTTC.

The chain couples TRBV7-2 to TRBJ2-3; TRBD2 aligns across 11 bases. There are 15 residues in the CDR3. Germline V gives CDR1 SGHTA, CDR2 FQGNSA. Germline trimming cut 5 bases from V and 12 bases from J; bases unmatched to any gene: 13. CDR3 amino acids: CASSQTGTSGLVQYF. The CDR3, as DNA: TGTGCCAGCAGCCAGACCGGGACTAGCGGACTAGTACAGTATTTT.

The chain links TRBV12-3 or TRBV12-4 to TRBJ1-3; D is undetermined. Trimming took 8 bases from V and 1 from J, leaving 9 bases between them. This CDR3 has 13 amino acids. The CDR3 reads CASCAESGNTIYF. The DNA of the CDR3 is TGTGCCAGCTGCGCCGAATCTGGAAACACCATATATTTT.

This clonotype appeared a few times. The chain is built from TRBV20-1 and TRBJ2-5; 9 positions match TRBD1. Germline trimming cut 3 bases from V and 5 bases from J; bases unmatched to any gene: 10. The germline V gene encodes CDR1 DFQATT and CDR2 SNEGSKA (reference sequence). The CDR3 is 15 residues long. The CDR3: CSARVQDRGLETQYF. For the CDR3, the DNA is TGCAGTGCTAGGGTCCAGGACAGGGGTTTGGAGACCCAGTACTTC.

This clonotype was picked up a small number of times. The chain has TRBV7-9 and TRBJ2-6, with D possibly TRBD1 on 6 matching bases. V was trimmed by 6 bases and J by 0 bases, leaving 15 bases between them. Germline V CDR1 and CDR2: SEHNR, FQNEAQ (reference sequence). The CDR3 is 17 residues long. CDR3 sequence (DNA): TGTGCCAGCAGGATACAGGGTAGCGCCTCTGGGGCCAACGTCCTGACTTTC. This codes for CASRIQGSASGANVLTF.

This clonotype was detected only a few times. The chain links TRBV4-3 to TRBJ2-5; perhaps TRBD2 as D (5 bases). The DNA matches TRBJ2-7 better at its end, which makes the J call doubtful. Looked up from germline, CDR1 is LGHNA and CDR2 is YSLEER. The length of the CDR3 is 15 residues. Here the CDR3 DNA reads TGCGCCAGCAGCCAAGACTTAGGACTTTTATACGAGCAGTACTTC. This codes for CASSQDLGLLYEQYF.